The clone carrying this TCR beta chain came up many times. One entry per CDR3 protein, called by TCRdb with MiXCR from the 5' RACE reads. Of some 250,000 distinct CDR3 sequences in the sample, about 13% were seen once. CDR3 length equals 13 residues. Germline CDR1 is SGHTA and CDR2 is FQGNSA. With V trimmed by 5 bases and J by 5 bases, 5 bases remained unmatched. The record originates from a study of identical twins. This sample was shared with a second study, whose subject was yellow fever vaccine responses in identical twins.

The sequence was obtained from a woman between 18 and 29 years old in good health. The chain is built from TRBV7-2 and TRBJ1-2; 7 bases line up with TRBD1. The specimen sequenced was memory (CD45RO+) T cells sorted from blood. The CDR3 DNA reads TGTGCCAGCAGCCCCGGGACAGAATATGGCTACACCTTC. It codes for CASSPGTEYGYTF.